The clone carrying this T cell receptor (beta chain) was observed once. No antigen is known for it. The sample originates from a study of cytomegalovirus exposure and HLA in healthy donors. As for the study in general: Caucasian-associated ancestry cluster membership applied to less than 85% of several hundred genotyped donors.

Broader study findings: Rare TCR sequences dominated, though some public TCRs recurred in many donors.

This PCR relied on a set of 60 Vbeta primers and 13 Jbeta primers. The table came from immunoSEQ multiplex PCR; TCRdb's copy has only in-frame clones and leaves some out. The table records about 200,000 clones, less than 90% of them present only once. The TCR sequence derives from a woman aged 25 to 39 in good health and CMV-seronegative. Sample: PBMCs.

CDR3 protein: CASSVVSTWNTEAFF. The CDR3 nucleotides are TGTGCCAGCAGCGTAGTTTCCACATGGAACACTGAAGCTTTCTTT. This chain joins TRBV9 and TRBJ1-1; no definite D call. From germline, CDR1 is SGDLS and CDR2 YYNGEE. Deletions cut 0 bases from V and 1 base from J, with 10 bases between. CDR3 length: 15 residues.